This paragraph reports one TCR beta chain. Its antigen is currently not known. Base qualities are not provided; no much larger clone lies one nucleotide away. The CDR3 holds 14 amino acids from the cysteine to the phenylalanine. Solely the CDR3 DNA is kept, with 42 bases framed from the first base. CDR1 and CDR2, per the germline V gene, are KGHSH and LQKENI. The germline ends are 9 bases apart after V is trimmed by 3 bases and J by 3 bases. This sample was included in a study of blood T cell repertoires in COVID-19 (dated by TCRdb to 2019 to 2021). About the investigation overall: The collaborator samples originated in the United States, Italy and Spain and spanned the acute and convalescent phases of COVID-19. The sample metadata nearly always contained a de-identified subject ID, COVID-19 status, age in years and sex. HLA class I and class II types, where available, came from metadata supplied by the sample provider rather than from assay-based typing. The dataset comprised deeply sampled blood TCRbeta repertoires from subjects exposed to, actively infected with, or recovered from COVID-19. The prospective study material was composed of cDNA or gDNA derived from T cells, B-cell-depleted T cells, or PBMCs. A freely available public database, intended as a resource for researchers studying the immune response to SARS-CoV-2, is where the repertoires were released. The samples were drawn from the first 160 participants of the ongoing ImmuneRACE study and from 1,200 or so subjects provided by 6 global collaborators.

What the authors observed across the whole study: The amount of clinical and demographic metadata varied by source and participant and was provided uncurated.

Enrolling through a virtual design, the prospective study's participants ranged in age from about 18 to 89 years and lived across 20 to 25 United States geographic areas. In the prospective study, cohorts were assigned on the basis of participant-reported clinical history obtained from a screening survey and a study questionnaire. Recovered participants in ImmuneRACE Cohort 3 were defined by two consecutive negative NP/OP PCR tests, clearance by a healthcare professional, or resolution of symptoms. Each participant in the prospective study had whole blood, serum and a nasopharyngeal or oropharyngeal swab collected by mobile phlebotomists. Additional blood draws and questionnaires over a 2-month period could optionally be provided by prospective study participants. Prospective study blood samples were shipped either frozen or at room temperature before DNA extraction. TCRbeta CDR3 regions were amplified from genomic DNA by means of the immunoSEQ Assay, a bias-controlled multiplex PCR. As for the authors' bioinformatics: Within the assay, amplification of reference gene primers was used to estimate how many nucleated cells each sample contained. To quantify the absolute abundance of each unique TCRbeta CDR3 rearrangement, sequence reads were collapsed and filtered. For each sample, productive Simpson clonality was calculated as the square root of Simpson's diversity index over productive rearrangements. TCRdb carries this immuneACCESS record with in-frame sequences only. Its versions omit some clonotypes, under half of them owing to an unresolved V gene in the studies checked, with the rest unexplained. Clone size and V and J calls were adopted from that table, with D and trimming inferred from the DNA. The sample profile shows around 300,000 clones; 80% to 90% of them were found once. Together, the top ten hold 2.4% of the sample.

In this chain, TRBV18 is recombined with TRBJ2-1, with the D gene not confidently named. The specimen was PBMCs or T cells enriched from blood (not recorded which). The receptor was derived from a woman aged 18-35 years who had recovered from COVID-19. The CDR3 corresponds to CASSPLQNYNEQFF. Read as DNA, the sequence is TGTGCCAGCTCACCTCTCCAGAACTACAATGAGCAGTTCTTC.